A single sample gave rise to the 6 T cell receptor beta chains below, sequenced in a study of cytomegalovirus exposure and HLA in healthy donors. PCR primers comprised 60 Vbeta and 13 Jbeta primers. Produced via immunoSEQ multiplex PCR; TCRdb's table is partial and in-frame only. The sample holds 150,000 to 200,000 clones, around 88% seen once. The sequenced sample consisted of PBMCs. These receptors were obtained from a woman aged 25 to 39 in good health and CMV-seronegative.

This chain links TRBV7-6 with TRBJ2-7; 10 bases are shared with TRBD1. The CDR3 loop spans 14 amino acids. Germline V gives CDR1 SGHVS, CDR2 FNYEAQ. V dropped 3 bases and J dropped 3; count of bases not matched to a gene: 2. The CDR3 DNA follows: TGTGCCAGCAGCTTGGGACAGGGGTACTACGAGCAGTACTTC. It translates to CASSLGQGYYEQYF. The whole variable domain, filled in from reference TRBV7-6 and TRBJ2-7, reads GAGVSQSPRYKVTKRGQDVALRCDPISGHVSLYWYRQALGQGPEFLTYFNYEAQQDKSGLPNDRFSAERPEGSISTLTIQRTEQRDSAMYRCASSLGQGYYEQYFGPGTRLTVT.

This clone was seen a few times. The genes are TRBV6-4 and TRBJ1-1, with TRBD1 matching 7 bases. With V trimmed by 6 bases and J by 5 bases, 9 bases remained unmatched. CDR1 and CDR2 (germline): MRHNA, SNTAGT. The CDR3 is 14 residues long. The CDR3 loop reads CASSEDRLSTEAFF. CDR3 in DNA: TGTGCCAGCAGCGAGGACAGGCTCTCGACTGAAGCTTTCTTT.

V gene TRBV11-2 combines with J gene TRBJ2-7; D perhaps matches TRBD1 (6 bases). CDR3 length: 15 residues. Trimming left V 3 bases short and J 2 bases short, with 14 bases between. The V gene's germline CDR1 is SGHAT and CDR2 FQNNGV. The CDR3: CASSFRQDAPYEQYF. Written as DNA, the CDR3 is TGTGCCAGCAGCTTTAGACAGGATGCTCCCTACGAGCAGTACTTC.

The genes are TRBV10-1 and TRBJ2-1, with D hard to call. Germline loops: CDR1 WNHNN, CDR2 SYGVQD (reference sequence). CDR3 size: 11 residues. Trimming took 4 bases from V and 4 from J, leaving 2 bases between them. The CDR3 sequence: CASSAYNEQFF. CDR3 bases: TGCGCCAGCAGTGCTTACAATGAGCAGTTCTTC.

The chain employs TRBV14 and TRBJ1-3, with D possibly matching TRBD1 (6 bases). The CDR3 consists of 17 residues. CDR1 SGHDN and CDR2 FVKESK come from the germline V gene. V gave up 0 bases and J gave up 0 bases, with 12 bases separating them. The CDR3 loop reads CASSQDWGGISGNTIYF. The CDR3 DNA follows: TGTGCCAGCAGCCAAGATTGGGGGGGCATCTCTGGAAACACCATATATTTT.

On this clone itself: Additional DNA sequences in this sample encode the identical CDR3. The chain couples TRBV7-2 to TRBJ2-5; no definite D call. CDR3 length equals 14 residues. Germline CDR1 SGHTA, CDR2 FQGNSA. Trimming stripped 0 bases from V and 1 base from J, with 6 bases between. For the CDR3, the DNA is TGTGCCAGCAGCTTAGCGGGCCGCCAAGAGACCCAGTACTTC. This translates into CASSLAGRQETQYF. Supplemented by reference TRBV7-2 and TRBJ2-5, the full variable domain reads GAGVSQSPSNKVTEKGKDVELRCDPISGHTALYWYRQSLGQGLEFLIYFQGNSAPDKSGLPSDRFSAERTGGSVSTLTIQRTQQEDSAVYLCASSLAGRQETQYFGPGTRLLVL.